One sample yielded the 32 T cell receptor beta chains listed below, sequenced in a study of cytomegalovirus exposure and HLA in healthy donors. Researchers ran the PCR with 60 Vbeta and 13 Jbeta primers. Sequencing used immunoSEQ multiplex PCR; TCRdb keeps in-frame clones, though not all of them. The table includes fewer than 100,000 clones, more than 60% detected once. Sample: PBMCs. Receptors originate from a man in his sixties in good health and CMV-seropositive.

CDR3 DNA sequence: TGTGCCAGCACTATACAGGGGGCGGGTGAAAAACTGTTTTTT. Encoded protein: CASTIQGAGEKLFF. The rearrangement uses TRBV2 and TRBJ1-4; 9 bases map to TRBD1. The germline V gene has CDR1 SNHLY and CDR2 FYNNEI. This CDR3 has 14 residues. Trimming removed 7 bases from V and 7 bases from J; junction bases left unmatched: 7.

The rearrangement uses TRBV23-1 and TRBJ2-7; 10 bases map to TRBD2. TRBV23-1 has ORF status, its function being uncertain. V lost 9 bases, J lost 5 bases, and 16 bases stayed unmatched. The CDR3 is 16 residues long. CDR3 protein: CARVSGGLLVWHEQYF. DNA for the CDR3: TGCGCCAGGGTTAGCGGGGGGCTCCTCGTTTGGCACGAGCAGTACTTC.

The chain uses TRBV27 and TRBJ1-4; 9 positions agree with TRBD1. Germline V gene lookup returns CDR1 MNHEY and CDR2 SMNVEV (reference sequence). V trimming: 3 bases; J trimming: 4 bases; junction bases outside the gene matches: 3. This CDR3 contains 15 residues. CDR3 residues: CASSFMGQGNEKLFF. DNA for the CDR3: TGTGCCAGCAGTTTTATGGGACAGGGTAATGAAAAACTGTTTTTT. Full variable domain (remainder filled in from reference TRBV27 and TRBJ1-4): EAQVTQNPRYLITVTGKKLTVTCSQNMNHEYMSWYRQDPGLGLRQIYYSMNVEVTDKGDVPEGYKVSRKEKRNFPLILESPSPNQTSLYFCASSFMGQGNEKLFFGSGTQLSVL.

The rearrangement links TRBV2 to TRBJ1-2; D uncertain. This CDR3 is built from 15 residues. V dropped 0 bases and J dropped 4 bases, with 12 bases sitting between them. Germline V gene lookup returns CDR1 SNHLY and CDR2 FYNNEI. CDR3 in amino acids: CASSEARGGLYGYTF. The CDR3 DNA is TGTGCCAGCAGTGAAGCCCGGGGAGGACTCTATGGCTACACCTTC. Variable domain in full (rest from reference TRBV2 and TRBJ1-2): EPEVTQTPSHQVTQMGQEVILRCVPISNHLYFYWYRQILGQKVEFLVSFYNNEISEKSEIFDDQFSVERPDGSNFTLKIRSTKLEDSAMYFCASSEARGGLYGYTFGSGTRLTVV.

This chain uses TRBV7-2 with TRBJ2-1, with a possible D match to TRBD2 (7 bases). The V gene lost 3 bases and the J gene lost 3 bases, with 12 bases spanning the gap. The CDR3 has 15 amino acids. The germline V gene encodes CDR1 SGHTA and CDR2 FQGNSA. In nucleotides, the CDR3 is TGTGCCAGCAGCTTGGGGGGGGCAAGCTACAATGAGCAGTTCTTC. As protein: CASSLGGASYNEQFF.

The chain recombines TRBV5-1 with TRBJ2-3; the D gene is possibly TRBD1 (5 bases). CDR3 length equals 16 residues. Deletions cut 1 base from V and 0 bases from J, with 12 bases between. Germline V gene sequence: CDR1 SGHRS, CDR2 YFSETQ. The CDR3, as DNA: TGCGCCAGCAGCTTGTCTCCGACAGTTAGCACAGATACGCAGTATTTT. Translating it yields CASSLSPTVSTDTQYF.

The J gene is TRBJ1-2, the V gene TRBV5-1; D not certain. Between the trimmed V and J ends, which lost 0 bases and 4 bases, there was a span of 7 bases. The V gene's germline CDR1 is SGHRS and CDR2 YFSETQ. This CDR3 is 13 amino acids long. The CDR3 region is CASSLGSRYGYTF. DNA for the CDR3: TGCGCCAGCAGCTTGGGGAGTCGCTATGGCTACACCTTC. The complete variable domain, with remaining parts taken from reference TRBV5-1 and TRBJ1-2, reads KAGVTQTPRYLIKTRGQQVTLSCSPISGHRSVSWYQQTPGQGLQFLFEYFSETQRNKGNFPGRFSGRQFSNSRSEMNVSTLELGDSALYLCASSLGSRYGYTFGSGTRLTVV.

The V call is TRBV9, the J call TRBJ1-6, with D possibly matching TRBD1 (6 bases). Germline loops: CDR1 SGDLS, CDR2 YYNGEE. With 0 bases removed from V and 7 bases from J, the gap between germline ends came to 26 bases. The length of the CDR3 is 20 residues. The CDR3 sequence: CASSVDGGGQGIRSNSPLHF. CDR3 bases: TGTGCCAGCAGCGTAGATGGGGGGGGCCAGGGTATTAGGTCGAATTCACCCCTCCACTTT.

This chain links TRBV5-8 with TRBJ2-2, with D possibly matching TRBD2 (5 bases). Germline-derived CDR1 and CDR2 are SGHTS and YDEGEE. Trimming pared 4 bases from V and 5 bases from J, leaving 21 bases between. The CDR3 is made up of 17 amino acids. CDR3 residues: CASSPSRASKRTGELFF. CDR3 bases: TGTGCCAGCAGCCCGTCGAGGGCCTCAAAGAGAACCGGGGAGCTGTTTTTT. The full variable domain, in which reference TRBV5-8 and TRBJ2-2 provide the parts outside the CDR3, is EAGVTQSPTHLIKTRGQQATLRCSPISGHTSVYWYQQALGLGLQFLLWYDEGEERNRGNFPPRFSGRQFPNYSSELNVNALELEDSALYLCASSPSRASKRTGELFFGEGSRLTVL.

The chain employs TRBV5-1 and TRBJ1-5; 8 bases match TRBD1. The germline V gene has CDR1 SGHRS and CDR2 YFSETQ. J gave up 0 bases and V 7 bases, and 3 bases lay outside the gene matches. The CDR3 contains 14 residues. This CDR3 reads CASGTGDSNQPQHF. CDR3 DNA: TGCGCCAGCGGGACAGGAGATAGCAATCAGCCCCAGCATTTT.

This clone was counted a single time. Other DNA sequences in this sample translate to the same CDR3. The CDR3 region has the DNA TGTGCCAGTAGGCGGGAAACAGATACGCAGTATTTT. Its translation: CASRRETDTQYF. V and J are TRBV19 and TRBJ2-3; tentatively, D is TRBD2 (6 bases). The CDR3 totals 12 residues. Germline V gene sequence: CDR1 LNHDA, CDR2 SQIVND (reference sequence). V was shortened by 6 bases and J by 3 bases, with 7 bases between the two germline ends. The whole variable domain, remainder taken from reference TRBV19 and TRBJ2-3, is DGGITQSPKYLFRKEGQNVTLSCEQNLNHDAMYWYRQDPGQGLRLIYYSQIVNDFQKGDIAEGYSVSREKKESFPLTVTSAQKNPTAFYLCASRRETDTQYFGPGTRLTVL.

J is TRBJ1-2 and V is TRBV5-3; no definite D call. TRBV5-3 falls under the ORF class, with uncertain function. This CDR3 spans 17 amino acids. Trimming removed 1 base at V and 12 bases at J, with 28 bases between. The CDR3 nucleotides read TGTGCCAGAAGCTTGCCCCCCTTATGGAACTTGGGAGAACAGAACACCTTC. The encoded protein is CARSLPPLWNLGEQNTF.

CDR3 coding DNA: TGTGCCAGCAGCTTAGATGGGACAGACTACAATGAGCAGTTCTTC. It codes for CASSLDGTDYNEQFF. The chain employs TRBV7-8 and TRBJ2-1, with TRBD1 matching 7 bases. After removal of 1 base from V and 3 bases from J, the junction contained 3 bases not matched to a gene. In germline, CDR1 is SGHVS, CDR2 FQNEAQ. The CDR3 spans 15 residues. Together with reference TRBV7-8 and TRBJ2-1, the CDR3 gives the full variable domain: GAGVSQSPRYKVAKRGQDVALRCDPISGHVSLFWYQQALGQGPEFLTYFQNEAQLDKSGLPSDRFFAERPEGSVSTLKIQRTQQEDSAVYLCASSLDGTDYNEQFFGPGTRLTVL.

The chain employs TRBV5-1 and TRBJ2-3; tentatively, D is TRBD2 (6 bases). Germline values: CDR1 SGHRS, CDR2 YFSETQ. V lost 0 bases to trimming and J lost 1 base, with 6 bases between them. The CDR3 extends over 14 amino acids. The DNA for the CDR3 is TGCGCCAGCAGCTTGGTAGCGGGCACAGATACGCAGTATTTT. This sequence encodes CASSLVAGTDTQYF.

The rearrangement uses TRBV7-2 and TRBJ2-7, with a tentative D call TRBD1 (5 bases). Germline-derived CDR1 and CDR2 are SGHTA and FQGNSA. The V and J ends lost 2 bases and 5 bases respectively, with 7 bases between them. This CDR3 contains 12 residues. Here the CDR3 DNA reads TGTGCCAGCAGCTTATCAGGGAACGAGCAGTACTTC. It encodes CASSLSGNEQYF.

The rearrangement links TRBV19 to TRBJ1-4; D possibly corresponds to TRBD1 (5 bases). CDR1 and CDR2 from the germline V gene are LNHDA and SQIVND (reference sequence). CDR3 size: 14 residues. Trimming shortened V by 3 bases and J by 3 bases, and 8 bases separated the two germline ends. The CDR3 DNA is TGTGCCAGTAGTATGGGGGGATCTAATGAAAAACTGTTTTTT. Amino acids: CASSMGGSNEKLFF.

The chain is built from TRBV6-1 and TRBJ2-2; D is unresolved. The CDR3 has 14 residues. Germline CDR1 reads MNHNS; CDR2 reads SASEGT. The V end was cut by 7 bases, the J end by 7 bases, with 16 bases between. The CDR3 nucleotides read TGTGCCAGCACCTCAAATCCCCGCGGCGGGGAGCTGTTTTTT. As protein: CASTSNPRGGELFF.

This clone was observed a handful of times. The chain employs TRBV10-3 and TRBJ1-1; TRBD1 aligns across 7 bases. This CDR3 has 12 residues. Germline CDR1 and CDR2: ENHRY and SYGVKD. V lost 8 bases and J lost 3; bases outside the gene matches: 3. The CDR3 region is CAIRGQDTEAFF. The DNA of the CDR3 is TGTGCCATCCGAGGACAGGACACTGAAGCTTTCTTT.

The chain uses TRBV30 and TRBJ2-1, with 8 bases aligning to TRBD1. V gave up 3 bases and J gave up 10 bases; unmatched junction bases: 20. The CDR3 is 17 residues long. Germline V gene lookup returns CDR1 GTSNPN and CDR2 SVGIG (reference sequence). The DNA for the CDR3 is TGTGCCTGGAGACCCAGGGGGCGCGCCCCACGCACTGGAGAGCAGTTCTTC. Its translation: CAWRPRGRAPRTGEQFF.

The gene calls are TRBV7-6 and TRBJ2-3; possibly TRBD1 for D (6 bases). Germline V lookup: CDR1 SGHVS, CDR2 FNYEAQ. V dropped 4 bases and J dropped 1 base, with 24 bases sitting between them. The CDR3 is made up of 19 amino acids. Here the CDR3 DNA reads TGTGCCAGCAGCTCCCCCCGCAAGGCCGGGGCAGGGGGCACAGATACGCAGTATTTT. It specifies CASSSPRKAGAGGTDTQYF.

The chain joins TRBV2 to TRBJ2-7; 8 bases agree with TRBD2. Germline CDR1 is SNHLY and CDR2 is FYNNEI. V was clipped by 6 bases and J by 5 bases; unmatched bases: 12. CDR3 length equals 15 residues. CDR3 in DNA: TGTGCCAGCAGCAAGGGACTAGGGGCTGACGACGAGCAGTACTTC. It encodes CASSKGLGADDEQYF.

The V and J genes are TRBV5-4 and TRBJ2-4; possibly TRBD1 for D (6 bases). The ends were cut back, 0 bases at V and 0 bases at J, with 19 bases in the middle. The CDR3 has 19 residues. Germline V CDR1 and CDR2: SGHNT, YYREEE (reference sequence). The CDR3 DNA reads TGTGCCAGCAGCTTGGGTGGCAGGGGCCAGCCTCTAGCCAAAAACATTCAGTACTTC. It specifies CASSLGGRGQPLAKNIQYF. Full variable domain (outside the CDR3, taken from reference TRBV5-4 and TRBJ2-4): ETGVTQSPTHLIKTRGQQVTLRCSSQSGHNTVSWYQQALGQGPQFIFQYYREEENGRGNFPPRFSGLQFPNYSSELNVNALELDDSALYLCASSLGGRGQPLAKNIQYFGAGTRLSVL.

V and J are TRBV2 and TRBJ1-5; D might be TRBD1 (5 bases). Between the trimmed V and J ends, which lost 6 bases and 2 bases, there was a span of 8 bases. Germline V CDR1 and CDR2: SNHLY, FYNNEI. CDR3 size: 13 residues. CDR3 sequence reads: CASSQQGNQPQHF. The CDR3 nucleotides read TGTGCCAGCAGCCAACAGGGCAATCAGCCCCAGCATTTT.

This chain uses TRBV7-8 with TRBJ1-5, with 12 bases matching TRBD1. In germline, CDR1 is SGHVS, CDR2 FQNEAQ. Germline trimming cut 5 bases from V and 1 base from J; bases unmatched to any gene: 6. This CDR3 comprises 17 residues. CDR3 coding DNA: TGTGCCAGCAGCCCAGGGACAGGGGGCCAAAGCAATCAGCCCCAGCATTTT. Translating gives CASSPGTGGQSNQPQHF. Filled out from reference TRBV7-8 and TRBJ1-5, the complete variable domain reads GAGVSQSPRYKVAKRGQDVALRCDPISGHVSLFWYQQALGQGPEFLTYFQNEAQLDKSGLPSDRFFAERPEGSVSTLKIQRTQQEDSAVYLCASSPGTGGQSNQPQHFGDGTRLSIL.

As for this clone: Mismatch with germline at one junction end may stem from a read error. CDR3 region: CAISGRLKSPF. CDR3 bases: TGTGCCATCAGTGGCCGACTAAAGTCCCCTTTC. The chain carries TRBV10-3 and TRBJ2-7, with D possibly matching TRBD2 (5 bases). This CDR3 is built from 11 residues. Germline CDR1 reads ENHRY; CDR2 reads SYGVKD.

This clone has only one observation. The chain couples TRBV25-1 to TRBJ2-5; 14 nucleotides align to TRBD2. Per germline, CDR1 MGHDK and CDR2 SYGVNS. Unmatched junction bases numbered 4, after V lost 3 bases and J lost 7 bases. There are 15 residues in the CDR3. CDR3 nucleotides: TGTGCCAGCAGTGAGACTAGCGGGGGGGCGATGACCCAGTACTTC. Amino acid sequence: CASSETSGGAMTQYF.

Written as DNA, the CDR3 is TGCGCCAGCAGCACGGGACAGGTCTTCTACGAGCAGTACTTC. This sequence encodes CASSTGQVFYEQYF. The chain uses TRBV5-1 and TRBJ2-7; 8 bases fit TRBD1. Trimming cost V 4 bases and J 3 bases; bases outside gene matches: 6. This CDR3 contains 14 residues. Per germline, CDR1 SGHRS and CDR2 YFSETQ.

The genes are TRBV4-2 and TRBJ2-5; 12 positions agree with TRBD2. From germline, CDR1 is LGHNA and CDR2 YNFKEQ. The CDR3 covers 17 residues. V lost 1 base and J lost 4; bases outside the gene matches: 7. CDR3 sequence: CASSQGSSGGAGETQYF. The CDR3 DNA reads as TGTGCCAGCAGCCAAGGTTCTAGCGGGGGGGCGGGAGAGACCCAGTACTTC.

The CDR3 sequence is CASSSIQQGSQPRGYTF. The CDR3 DNA follows: TGTGCCAGCAGCTCCATACAACAGGGATCGCAGCCTAGGGGCTACACCTTC. The chain links TRBV7-3 to TRBJ1-2; D perhaps matches TRBD1 (6 bases). CDR3 length: 17 amino acids. Germline V lookup: CDR1 SGHTA, CDR2 FQGTGA. The V gene lost 4 bases and the J gene lost 8 bases, with 26 bases spanning the gap.

In its sample, this clone was seen a few times. The chain is built from TRBV19 and TRBJ1-2; tentatively, D is TRBD1 (5 bases). The germline gives CDR1 LNHDA, CDR2 SQIVND (reference sequence). The CDR3 contains 12 residues. Trimming shortened V by 8 bases and J by 4 bases, and 11 bases separated the two germline ends. CDR3 sequence (DNA): TGTGCCAGTCTGGCGGGGGTCTATGGCTACACCTTC. It translates to CASLAGVYGYTF.

The V and J genes are TRBV30 and TRBJ2-3, with a tentative D call TRBD2 (5 bases). This CDR3 is 13 amino acids long. Trimming stripped 4 bases from V and 0 bases from J, with 8 bases between. Germline values: CDR1 GTSNPN, CDR2 SVGIG (reference sequence). As DNA, the CDR3 is TGTGCCTGGAATCGGGGTAGCACAGATACGCAGTATTTT. Its translation: CAWNRGSTDTQYF.

This clone came up once. V usage is TRBV5-1 and J usage is TRBJ2-6, with 7 bases that match TRBD1. Germline V gene sequence: CDR1 SGHRS, CDR2 YFSETQ. Unmatched junction bases numbered 5, after V lost 4 bases and J lost 4 bases. There are 15 residues in the CDR3. CDR3 residues: CASSPTGTGANVLTF. The CDR3 nucleotides are TGCGCCAGCAGCCCGACAGGGACCGGGGCCAACGTCCTGACTTTC. Full variable domain (rest looked up from reference TRBV5-1 and TRBJ2-6): KAGVTQTPRYLIKTRGQQVTLSCSPISGHRSVSWYQQTPGQGLQFLFEYFSETQRNKGNFPGRFSGRQFSNSRSEMNVSTLELGDSALYLCASSPTGTGANVLTFGAGSRLTVL.